This paragraph reports one TCR beta chain. Its specificity is unknown. Following autologous stem cell transplantation, relapse occurred in every patient, and exposure to brentuximab vedotin varied. With V trimmed by 5 bases and J by 2 bases, 2 bases remained unmatched. The CDR3 has 14 amino acids. Per the germline V gene, CDR1 is MNHNY and CDR2 is SVGAGI (reference sequence). The data originate from a study of PD-1 blockade in classical Hodgkin lymphoma. Study results and caveats: Some patients started nivolumab under 1 year after ASCT, and they were excluded. Newly diagnosed patients were reported to exhibit reduced baseline TCR diversity relative to healthy donors.

TCRdb's copy holds only in-frame clones and misses some; the assay was immunoSEQ multiplex PCR. The data hold 30,000 to 45,000 clones, with approximately 87% observed a single time. Sequencing used peripheral blood mononuclear cells (PBMCs), obtained at baseline. This chain links TRBV6-6 with TRBJ2-7, with 11 bases aligning to TRBD1. This clonotype was sampled from a human donor with classical Hodgkin lymphoma. This CDR3 reads CASSRGQGAYEQYF. Written as DNA, the CDR3 is TGTGCCAGCAGTCGGGGACAGGGGGCCTACGAGCAGTACTTC.